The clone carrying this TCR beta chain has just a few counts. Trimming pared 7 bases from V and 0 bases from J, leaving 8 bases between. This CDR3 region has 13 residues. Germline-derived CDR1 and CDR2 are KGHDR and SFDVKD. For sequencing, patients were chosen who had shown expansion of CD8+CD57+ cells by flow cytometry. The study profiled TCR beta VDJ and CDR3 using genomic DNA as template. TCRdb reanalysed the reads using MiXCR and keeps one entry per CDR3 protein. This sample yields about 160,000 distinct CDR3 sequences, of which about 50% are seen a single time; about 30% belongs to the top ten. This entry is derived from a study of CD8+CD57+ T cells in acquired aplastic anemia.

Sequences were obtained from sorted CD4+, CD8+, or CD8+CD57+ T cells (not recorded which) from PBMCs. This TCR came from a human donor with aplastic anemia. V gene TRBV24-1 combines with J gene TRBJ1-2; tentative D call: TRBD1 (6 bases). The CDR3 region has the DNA TGTGCCACCAGAGAGGGGGCTAACTATGGCTACACCTTC. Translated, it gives CATREGANYGYTF.